Sequencing of this T cell receptor beta chain was carried out in a study of shared clonotypes between healthy human individuals. The study's findings and limits: A reduction in generation probabilities was seen for non-shared clonotypes relative to those shared by all four donors. Across subsets, estimated richness was generally greater for naive than for memory populations. Large depth notwithstanding, sorted-subset sequencing proved incomplete by rarefaction.

With V trimmed by 2 bases and J by 4 bases, 3 bases remained unmatched. CDR3 length equals 14 residues. Per the germline V gene, CDR1 is SGHNT and CDR2 is YYREEE (reference sequence). For this clone: What it binds is unknown.

An even split of each subset's genomic DNA across several immunoSEQ plates was performed. TCRdb keeps only in-frame clones here, not all; method: immunoSEQ multiplex PCR. The data contain just over 2,000,000 clones, roughly 95% of them seen just once; the ten biggest clones take up 0.1% to 0.15%. The clonotype comes from a man between 18 and 29 years old in good health. The specimen sequenced was naive CD4+ T cells sorted from blood. Subset meaning: CD45RA+ positively selected. The chain joins TRBV5-4 to TRBJ2-7, with 10 bases matching TRBD1. The CDR3 DNA is TGTGCCAGCAGCTTTGGGACAGGGGCATACGAGCAGTACTTC. Translating it yields CASSFGTGAYEQYF.